The source of this TCR beta chain is a study of blood T cell repertoires in COVID-19. This table comes from immunoSEQ multiplex PCR, and its TCRdb copy is limited to in-frame clones, with some not included. The sample has some 250,000 clones, around 86% seen once. Germline V lookup: CDR1 KGHSH, CDR2 LQKENI. Trimming took off 3 bases at V and 7 bases at J, with 12 bases between the two ends. This CDR3 region has 13 residues. This clone was detected a few times. The sequence was collected from an older man with acute or convalescent COVID-19. The V and J genes are TRBV18 and TRBJ1-2, with D perhaps TRBD1 (5 bases). The source material was peripheral blood. The CDR3 DNA follows: TGTGCCAGCTCACCCCAGGGTTTTCTTGGCTACACCTTC. Residues: CASSPQGFLGYTF.